The TCR beta chain described here comes from a study of cytomegalovirus exposure and HLA in healthy donors. V dropped 5 bases and J dropped 0 bases, with 11 bases sitting between them. This CDR3 spans 14 amino acids. CDR1 is SQVTM, CDR2 ANQGSEA, per germline. The study ran its PCR with 60 Vbeta and 13 Jbeta primers. The protocol was immunoSEQ multiplex PCR, while the TCRdb copy is restricted to in-frame clones and leaves out a portion. Seen in this sample are about 99,000 clones; the ten most common clones hold 3% to 3.5%. The receptor was derived from a man in his forties in good health and CMV-seronegative. Sequencing was carried out using PBMCs. The chain uses TRBV29-1 and TRBJ2-1, with D perhaps matching TRBD2 (6 bases). DNA of the CDR3: TGCAGCGTTCCTGAGCGGGCCTCCTACAATGAGCAGTTCTTC. This codes for CSVPERASYNEQFF.